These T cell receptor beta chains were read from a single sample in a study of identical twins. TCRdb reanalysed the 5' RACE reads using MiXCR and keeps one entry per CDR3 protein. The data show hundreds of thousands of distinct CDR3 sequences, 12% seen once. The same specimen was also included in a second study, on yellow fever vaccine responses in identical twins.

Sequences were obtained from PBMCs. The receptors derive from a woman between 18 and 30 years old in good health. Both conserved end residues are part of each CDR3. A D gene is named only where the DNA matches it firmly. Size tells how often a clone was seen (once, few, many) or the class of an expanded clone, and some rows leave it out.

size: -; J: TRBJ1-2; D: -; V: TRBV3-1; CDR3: CASSPDNPEGYGYTF; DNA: TGTGCCAGCAGTCCAGACAACCCGGAGGGGTATGGCTACACCTTC
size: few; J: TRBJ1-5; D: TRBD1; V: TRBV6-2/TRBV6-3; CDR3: CASSHGQESTAQHF; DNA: TGTGCCAGCAGCCATGGACAGGAAAGTACGGCCCAGCATTTT
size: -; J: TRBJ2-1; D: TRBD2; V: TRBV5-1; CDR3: CASRLRLAGLYNEQFF; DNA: TGCGCCAGCAGATTGAGACTAGCGGGACTATACAATGAGCAGTTCTTC
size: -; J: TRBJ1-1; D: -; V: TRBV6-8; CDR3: CASGQGGETEAFF; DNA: TGTGCCAGTGGTCAGGGAGGGGAAACTGAAGCTTTCTTT
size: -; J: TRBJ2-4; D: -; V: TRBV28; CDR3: CASRLVEGQIQYF; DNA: TGTGCCAGCAGGCTGGTGGAGGGGCAAATTCAGTACTTC
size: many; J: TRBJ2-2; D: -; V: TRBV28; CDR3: CASSLHGTGELFF; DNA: TGTGCCAGCAGTTTACATGGCACCGGGGAGCTGTTTTTT
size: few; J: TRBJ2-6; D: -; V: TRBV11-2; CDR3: CASSLGFVTGANVLTF; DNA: TGTGCCAGCAGCTTAGGTTTTGTAACTGGGGCCAACGTCCTGACTTTC
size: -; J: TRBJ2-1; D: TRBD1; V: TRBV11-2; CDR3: CASSHRGKDNEQFF; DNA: TGTGCCAGCAGCCACAGGGGTAAGGACAATGAGCAGTTCTTC
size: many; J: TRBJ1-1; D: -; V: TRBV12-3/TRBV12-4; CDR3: CASSNLLGGTEAFF; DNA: TGTGCCAGCAGTAACCTTTTGGGCGGCACTGAAGCTTTCTTT
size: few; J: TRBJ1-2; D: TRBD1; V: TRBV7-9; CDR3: CASSGTDRVPYGYTF; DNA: TGTGCCAGCAGCGGCACGGACAGGGTCCCCTATGGCTACACCTTC
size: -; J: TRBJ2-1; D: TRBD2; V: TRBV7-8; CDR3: CASSLRAPGLAVEQFF; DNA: TGTGCCAGCAGCTTAAGGGCGCCGGGACTAGCAGTTGAGCAGTTCTTC
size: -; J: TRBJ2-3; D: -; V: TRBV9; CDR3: CASSLLRTTQYF; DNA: TGTGCCAGCAGCTTACTCCGCACTACGCAGTATTTT
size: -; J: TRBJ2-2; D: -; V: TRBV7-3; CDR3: CASSLRGPPNTGELFF; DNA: TGTGCCAGCAGCTTACGGGGACCTCCGAACACCGGGGAGCTGTTTTTT
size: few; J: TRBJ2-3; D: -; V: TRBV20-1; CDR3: CSARTVPGSPGYF; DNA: TGCAGTGCTAGAACCGTCCCGGGATCCCCGGGGTATTTT
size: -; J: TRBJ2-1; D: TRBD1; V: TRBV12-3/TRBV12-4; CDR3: CASSPTGDAYNEQFF; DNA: TGTGCCAGCAGCCCGACAGGGGATGCCTACAATGAGCAGTTCTTC
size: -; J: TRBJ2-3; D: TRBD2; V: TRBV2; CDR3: CASSSAGVGTDTQYF; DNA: TGTGCCAGCAGTAGCGCGGGAGTCGGCACAGATACGCAGTATTTT
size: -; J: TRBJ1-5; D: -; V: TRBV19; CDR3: CASSKAGAGQPQHF; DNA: TGTGCCAGTAGTAAGGCAGGGGCGGGTCAGCCCCAGCATTTT